These T cell receptor beta chains were read from a single sample in a study of CD8 T cells in Susac syndrome. MiXCR, applied by TCRdb to the immunoSEQ multiplex PCR reads, yields one record per CDR3 protein. The top ten hold about 0.28% of the sample, which has tens of thousands of distinct CDR3 sequences, just under 95% seen once. Sequenced sample: CD4+ T cells from PBMCs. The receptor source for this set is a human donor with Susac syndrome. Each CDR3 is given with its conserved first and last residue. D genes are given only for firm matches. For some rows the clone size is stated as once, few or many, or as a class when expanded; others skip it.

TRBV6-6	TRBD1	TRBJ1-6	once	TGTGCCAGCAGATCCCGACAGGGGGGGAATTCACCCCTCCACTTT	CASRSRQGGNSPLHF
TRBV30	.	TRBJ2-7	.	TGTGCCTGGAGTCCAGTGGAGGGGGGAAGAGACGAGCAGTACTTC	CAWSPVEGGRDEQYF
TRBV30	.	TRBJ2-1	.	TGTGCCTGGAGTGCCAGGGTGAATGAGCAGTTCTTC	CAWSARVNEQFF
TRBV14	.	TRBJ2-1	.	TGTGCCAGCAGCCAACTGGGGGAATTCTACAATGAGCAGTTCTTC	CASSQLGEFYNEQFF
TRBV9	TRBD2	TRBJ2-7	once	TGTGCCAGCAGCCCTGGGGCGGGGGTCTCCTACGAGCAGTACTTC	CASSPGAGVSYEQYF
TRBV12-3/TRBV12-4	.	TRBJ2-1	.	TGTGCCAGCAGTTCCGCGGGAAATGAGCAGTTCTTC	CASSSAGNEQFF
TRBV12-3/TRBV12-4	.	TRBJ2-1	.	TGTGCCAGCAGTTTAGCAGAAGGGTTTGAGCAGTTCTTC	CASSLAEGFEQFF
TRBV11-2	.	TRBJ2-4	.	TGTGCCAGCAGGAGTCTAGCCAAAAACATTCAGTACTTC	CASRSLAKNIQYF
TRBV11-2	.	TRBJ2-3	.	TGTGCCAGCAGCTCAGACAGCTTTGGCACAGATACGCAGTATTTT	CASSSDSFGTDTQYF
TRBV30	.	TRBJ2-3	.	TGTGCCTGGACCTGGCAGTCAGATACGCAGTATTTT	CAWTWQSDTQYF
TRBV6-5	.	TRBJ2-1	.	TGTGCCAGCAGCCGCGAGCGGGATGAGCAGTTCTTC	CASSRERDEQFF
TRBV20-1	.	TRBJ2-7	once	TGCAGTGCTCTGGACGTACCCTACGAGCAGTACTTC	CSALDVPYEQYF
TRBV7-2	TRBD2	TRBJ2-1	.	TGTGCCAGCAGCTTAGCGAGCGGGGGGGCCTATGAGCAGTTCTTC	CASSLASGGAYEQFF
TRBV5-8	.	TRBJ1-4	.	TGTGCCAGCAGTGTGGGGGGATCCTGGGATGAAAAACTGTTTTTT	CASSVGGSWDEKLFF
TRBV3-1	TRBD2	TRBJ2-7	.	TGTGCCAGCAGCCAAGATGGACTAGTCTACGAGCAGTACTTC	CASSQDGLVYEQYF
TRBV27	.	TRBJ1-1	.	TGTGCCAGCAGTCCGAGACAGAGGAACACTGAAGCTTTCTTT	CASSPRQRNTEAFF
TRBV7-8	TRBD2	TRBJ2-3	.	TGTGCCAGCAGCCACGCGGGGGGCAGGGATACGCAGTATTTT	CASSHAGGRDTQYF
TRBV28	.	TRBJ2-6	.	TGTGCCAGCGGCCTTGGATCTGGGGCCAACGTCCTGACTTTC	CASGLGSGANVLTF
TRBV7-9	.	TRBJ2-3	.	TGTGCCAGCAGCTCTGCAGATACGCAGTATTTT	CASSSADTQYF